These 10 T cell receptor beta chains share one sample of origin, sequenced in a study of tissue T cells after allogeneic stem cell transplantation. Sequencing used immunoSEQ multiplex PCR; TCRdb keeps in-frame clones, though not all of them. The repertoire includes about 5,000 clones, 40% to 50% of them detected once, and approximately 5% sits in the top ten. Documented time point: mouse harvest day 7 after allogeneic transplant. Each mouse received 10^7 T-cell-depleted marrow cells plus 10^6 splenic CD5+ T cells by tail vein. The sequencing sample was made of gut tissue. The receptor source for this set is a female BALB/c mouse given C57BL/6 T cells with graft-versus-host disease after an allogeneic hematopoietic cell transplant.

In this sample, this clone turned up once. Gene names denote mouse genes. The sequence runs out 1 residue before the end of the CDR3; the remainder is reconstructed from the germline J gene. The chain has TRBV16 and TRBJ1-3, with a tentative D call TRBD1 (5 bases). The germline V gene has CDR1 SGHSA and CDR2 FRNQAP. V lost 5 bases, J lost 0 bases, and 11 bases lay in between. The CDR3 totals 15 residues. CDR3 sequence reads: CASSPHRSSGNTLYF. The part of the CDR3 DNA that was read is TGTGCAAGCAGCCCCCACAGGTCTTCTGGAAATACGCTCTAT.

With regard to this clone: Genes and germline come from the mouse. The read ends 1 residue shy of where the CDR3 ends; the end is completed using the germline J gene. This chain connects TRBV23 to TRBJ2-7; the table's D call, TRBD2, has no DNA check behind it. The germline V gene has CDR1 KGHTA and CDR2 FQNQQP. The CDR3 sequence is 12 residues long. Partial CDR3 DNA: TGCTCCAGCAGTCAATCGACTTATGAACAGTAC. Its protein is CSSSQSTYEQY. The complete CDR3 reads CSSSQSTYEQYF. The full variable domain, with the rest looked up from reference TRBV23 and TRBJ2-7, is DAAVTQKPRYLIKMKGQEAEMKCIPEKGHTAVFWYQQKQSKELKFLIYFQNQQPLDQIDMVKERFSAVCPSSSLCSLGIRTCEAEDSALYLCSSSQSTYEQYFGPGTRLTVL.

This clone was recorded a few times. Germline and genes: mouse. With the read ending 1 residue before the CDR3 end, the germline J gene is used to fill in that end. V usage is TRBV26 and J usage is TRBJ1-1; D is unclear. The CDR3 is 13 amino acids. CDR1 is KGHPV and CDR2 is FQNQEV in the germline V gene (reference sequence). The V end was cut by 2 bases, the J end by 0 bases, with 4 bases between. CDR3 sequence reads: CASSLIANTEVFF. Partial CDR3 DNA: TGTGCCAGCAGTCTGATTGCAAACACAGAAGTCTTC. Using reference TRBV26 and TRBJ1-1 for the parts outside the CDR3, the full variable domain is NSKVIQTPRYLVKGQGQKAKMRCIPEKGHPVVFWYQQNKNNEFKFLINFQNQEVLQQIDMTEKRFSAECPSNSPCSLEIQSSEAGDSALYLCASSLIANTEVFFGKGTRLTVV.

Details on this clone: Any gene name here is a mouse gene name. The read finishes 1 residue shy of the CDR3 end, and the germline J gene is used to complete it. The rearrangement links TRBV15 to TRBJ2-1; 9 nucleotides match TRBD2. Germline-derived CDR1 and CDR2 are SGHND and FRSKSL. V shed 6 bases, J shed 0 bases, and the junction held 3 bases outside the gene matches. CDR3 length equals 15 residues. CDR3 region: CASRWGGHNYAEQFF. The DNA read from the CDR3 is TGTGCCAGCAGGTGGGGGGGCCATAACTATGCTGAGCAGTTC.

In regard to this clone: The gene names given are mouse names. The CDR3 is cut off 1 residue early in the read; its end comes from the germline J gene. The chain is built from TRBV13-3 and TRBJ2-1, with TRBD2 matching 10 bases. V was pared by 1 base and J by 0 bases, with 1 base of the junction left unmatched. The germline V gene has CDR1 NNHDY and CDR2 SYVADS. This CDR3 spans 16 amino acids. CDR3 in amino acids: CASSDNWGGNYAEQFF. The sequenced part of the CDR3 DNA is TGTGCCAGCAGTGATAACTGGGGGGGTAACTATGCTGAGCAGTTC.

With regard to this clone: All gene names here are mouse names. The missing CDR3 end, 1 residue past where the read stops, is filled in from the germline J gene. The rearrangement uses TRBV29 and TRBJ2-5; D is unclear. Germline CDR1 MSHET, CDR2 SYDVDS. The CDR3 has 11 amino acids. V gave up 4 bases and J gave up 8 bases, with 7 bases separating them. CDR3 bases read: TGTGCTAGCAGTTCCTCCGCCACCCAGTAC. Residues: CASSSSATQY. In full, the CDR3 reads CASSSSATQYF.

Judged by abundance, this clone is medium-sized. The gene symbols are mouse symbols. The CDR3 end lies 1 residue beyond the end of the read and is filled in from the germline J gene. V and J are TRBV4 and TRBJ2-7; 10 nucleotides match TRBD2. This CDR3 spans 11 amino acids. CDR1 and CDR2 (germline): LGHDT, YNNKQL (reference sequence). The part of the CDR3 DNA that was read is TGTGCTACTGGGGGGGAAGATGAACAGTAC. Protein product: CATGGEDEQY. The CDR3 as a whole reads CATGGEDEQYF.

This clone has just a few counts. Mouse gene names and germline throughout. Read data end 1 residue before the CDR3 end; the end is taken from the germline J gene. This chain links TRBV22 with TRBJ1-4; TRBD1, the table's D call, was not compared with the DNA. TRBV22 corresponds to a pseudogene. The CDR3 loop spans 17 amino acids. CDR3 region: CASSCREDIISNERLFF. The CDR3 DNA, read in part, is TGTGCCAGCAGTTGTCGAGAGGACATAATTTCCAACGAAAGATTATTT.

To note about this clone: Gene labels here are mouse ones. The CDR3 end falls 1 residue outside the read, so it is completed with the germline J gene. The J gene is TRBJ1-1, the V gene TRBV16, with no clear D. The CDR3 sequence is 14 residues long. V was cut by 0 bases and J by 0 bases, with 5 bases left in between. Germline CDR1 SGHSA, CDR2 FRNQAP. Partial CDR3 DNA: TGTGCAAGCAGCTTAGAGCGGGAGAACACAGAAGTCTTC. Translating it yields CASSLERENTEVF. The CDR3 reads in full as CASSLERENTEVFF.

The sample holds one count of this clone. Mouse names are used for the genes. CDR3 DNA (partial): TGTGCAAGCAGCTTAGGGGGGACAGGGTGGGGTGCAGAAACGCTGTAT. Amino acid sequence: CASSLGGTGWGAETLY. The full CDR3 is CASSLGGTGWGAETLYF. J is TRBJ2-3 and V is TRBV16; 9 bases align to TRBD1. The CDR3 extends 1 residue past the end of the read, so its final part is completed from the germline J gene. The CDR3 spans 17 residues. Germline CDR1 reads SGHSA; CDR2 reads FRNQAP. V trimming: 1 base; J trimming: 1 base; junction bases outside the gene matches: 6.